The subject of this entry is one TCR beta chain. The ends were cut back, 5 bases at V and 5 bases at J, with 12 bases in the middle. Germline CDR1 and CDR2: MNHEY and SVGAGI. The CDR3 sequence is 13 residues long. Reverse transcription of 0.5 to 1 ug RNA was carried out with random hexamers. TCRdb recomputed calls from the immunoSEQ multiplex PCR reads with MiXCR, one row per CDR3 protein. The sample includes roughly 200,000 distinct CDR3 sequences, 90% to 95% seen only once; the top ten take 0.12%. The source of the sample is a study of CD8 T cells in Susac syndrome. The clonotype originates from a human donor with Susac syndrome. The specimen sequenced was CD4+ T cells from PBMCs. The chain uses TRBV6-5 and TRBJ2-5; perhaps TRBD1 as D (5 bases). The CDR3 spells CASSRQFRETQYF. CDR3 nucleotide sequence: TGTGCCAGCAGTCGACAGTTTCGGGAGACCCAGTACTTC.